Each of the 18 T cell receptor beta chains below was sequenced from the same sample in a study of CD8+CD57+ T cells in acquired aplastic anemia. It was patients with CD8+CD57+ cell expansion by flow cytometry who were chosen for sequencing. The template used for profiling TCR beta VDJ and CDR3 was genomic DNA. TCRdb ran MiXCR on the reads and lists one entry per CDR3 protein. The sample records 300,000 or so distinct CDR3 sequences, 56% being singletons. The sequenced sample consisted of sorted CD4+, CD8+, or CD8+CD57+ T cells (not recorded which) from PBMCs. The source of these receptors is a human donor with aplastic anemia.

Comments on this clonotype: The junction shows a germline mismatch at one end, possibly a read error. As DNA, the CDR3 is TGTGCCAGCAGAGGAGGACAGTACGAACAGTACTTC. Translation: CASRGGQYEQYF. The chain couples TRBV27 to TRBJ2-7, with a tentative D call TRBD1 (6 bases). From germline, CDR1 is MNHEY and CDR2 SMNVEV (reference sequence). CDR3 length: 12 amino acids.

V and J are TRBV7-9 and TRBJ1-1; no reliable D call. Trimming pared 5 bases from V and 0 bases from J, leaving 13 bases between. The CDR3 length is 15 residues. Germline V lookup: CDR1 SEHNR, CDR2 FQNEAQ (reference sequence). The CDR3 loop is CASSILMQVNTEAFF. CDR3 in DNA: TGTGCCAGCAGCATACTAATGCAGGTGAACACTGAAGCTTTCTTT.

This clonotype was found many times. The J gene is TRBJ2-1, the V gene TRBV4-1; a possible D gene is TRBD1 (5 bases). This CDR3 region has 17 residues. In germline, CDR1 is MGHRA, CDR2 YSYEKL. Trimming took 3 bases from V and 4 from J, leaving 19 bases between them. The CDR3 coding sequence is TGCGCCAGCAGCCAGGGATCACGGACACAAACTTACAATGAGCAGTTCTTC. This gives the protein CASSQGSRTQTYNEQFF.

This clonotype showed up many times. The chain joins TRBV10-2 to TRBJ2-3, with D possibly TRBD2 on 6 matching bases. The CDR3 has 14 residues. The germline CDR1 and CDR2 sequences are WSHSY and SAAADI. Trimming took 7 bases from V and 2 from J, leaving 13 bases between them. The CDR3 nucleotides read TGCGCCAGCACATGGTCGGGAGACACAGATACGCAGTATTTT. Protein: CASTWSGDTDTQYF.

Many counts were recorded for this clonotype. This chain links TRBV20-1 with TRBJ2-7; D might be TRBD1 (6 bases). The CDR3 runs 13 residues. Trimming removed 6 bases from V and 3 bases from J, with 15 bases in between. In germline, CDR1 is DFQATT, CDR2 SNEGSKA (reference sequence). The CDR3 loop reads CSAPRVGGYEQYF. The CDR3 DNA reads as TGCAGTGCCCCCCGGGTAGGGGGCTACGAGCAGTACTTC.

This clonotype was seen only once. This sequence joins TRBV20-1 and TRBJ2-3, with 8 bases aligning to TRBD2. This CDR3 spans 16 amino acids. CDR1 is DFQATT and CDR2 is SNEGSKA in the germline V gene (reference sequence). J gave up 2 bases and V 1 base, and 8 bases lay outside the gene matches. Written as DNA, the CDR3 is TGCAGTGCTAGAGCCCCGCGGGGGGCAAACACAGATACGCAGTATTTT. Its protein is CSARAPRGANTDTQYF.

V and J are TRBV6-5 and TRBJ2-7; D is uncertain. Per germline, CDR1 MNHEY and CDR2 SVGAGI. V shed 7 bases and J shed 4 bases, with 14 bases lying between them. The CDR3 spans 13 residues. This CDR3 is CASTGLVRYEQYF. CDR3 sequence (DNA): TGTGCCAGCACTGGGTTGGTGCGTTACGAGCAGTACTTC.

The V and J genes are TRBV2 and TRBJ1-1; D is unresolved. The V end lost 4 bases, the J end lost 3 bases, and 6 bases lay between the germline ends. Germline assignment: CDR1 SNHLY and CDR2 FYNNEI. The CDR3 totals 12 residues. This CDR3 is CASSVSDTEAFF. The CDR3 DNA follows: TGTGCCAGCAGTGTTAGTGACACTGAAGCTTTCTTT.

V and J are TRBV20-1 and TRBJ2-3; TRBD2 matches 9 bases. CDR1 is DFQATT and CDR2 is SNEGSKA in the germline V gene (reference sequence). CDR3 length: 15 residues. Unmatched junction bases numbered 7, after V lost 6 bases and J lost 0 bases. The DNA of the CDR3 is TGCAGTGCCATGAGCGGGGGGACAAGCACAGATACGCAGTATTTT. Translated: CSAMSGGTSTDTQYF.

The chain is built from TRBV2 and TRBJ2-3, with 11 nucleotides matching TRBD2. The CDR3 is 18 amino acids. Germline trimming cut 6 bases from V and 4 bases from J; bases unmatched to any gene: 15. The germline V gene has CDR1 SNHLY and CDR2 FYNNEI. CDR3 coding DNA: TGTGCCAGCAGCCCCGCCGTGGGCCCGACTAGCGGGGCAGATACGCAGTATTTT. Its translation: CASSPAVGPTSGADTQYF.

CDR3 protein: CASSKTGGVEQYF. The DNA for the CDR3 is TGCGCCAGCAGCAAGACAGGGGGCGTCGAGCAGTACTTC. The chain is built from TRBV5-1 and TRBJ2-7; 10 nucleotides match TRBD1. Germline values: CDR1 SGHRS, CDR2 YFSETQ. V dropped 4 bases and J dropped 6; count of bases not matched to a gene: 4. The CDR3 consists of 13 residues.

This chain uses TRBV10-3 with TRBJ1-1; D is uncertain. V shed 5 bases and J shed 2 bases, with 6 bases lying between them. Germline V CDR1 and CDR2: ENHRY, SYGVKD. The length of the CDR3 is 12 residues. CDR3 sequence (DNA): TGTGCCATCAGTAGAGATAACACTGAAGCTTTCTTT. Its translation is CAISRDNTEAFF.

This clonotype has at least ten counts. The chain carries TRBV24-1 and TRBJ2-1, with D hard to call. This CDR3 is 16 amino acids long. CDR1 and CDR2 (germline): KGHDR, SFDVKD. V was clipped by 5 bases and J by 1 base, with 14 bases between them. For the CDR3, the DNA is TGTGCCACCAGTGCTCCTGCAGGTCGGTCCTACAATGAGCAGTTCTTC. As protein: CATSAPAGRSYNEQFF.

This clonotype was counted at least ten times. The chain joins TRBV7-2 to TRBJ2-7; D not certain. V shed 4 bases and J shed 5 bases, with 18 bases lying between them. Germline lookup yields CDR1 SGHTA and CDR2 FQGNSA. CDR3 length: 15 amino acids. Here the CDR3 reads CASSSRWAHPDEQYF. DNA of the CDR3: TGTGCCAGCAGCTCCCGCTGGGCCCACCCCGACGAGCAGTACTTC.

The rearrangement uses TRBV10-2 and TRBJ2-1; TRBD2 might be the D (5 bases). In germline, CDR1 is WSHSY, CDR2 SAAADI. This CDR3 region has 12 residues. V lost 2 bases to trimming and J lost 11 bases, with 10 bases between them. CDR3 amino acids: CASSEGRTQQFF. Here the CDR3 DNA reads TGCGCCAGCAGTGAGGGGCGGACTCAGCAGTTCTTC.

This clonotype was detected many times. The chain is built from TRBV12-3 or TRBV12-4 and TRBJ1-2, with D maybe TRBD1 (5 bases). This CDR3 contains 12 residues. Trimming removed 3 bases from V and 8 bases from J, with 10 bases in between. This CDR3 reads CASSLAGQGYTF. CDR3 DNA sequence: TGTGCCAGCAGTTTGGCAGGGCAGGGCTACACCTTC.

This CDR3 reads CATSRPGTESSYEQYF. The DNA of the CDR3 is TGTGCCACCAGCAGGCCCGGGACCGAGAGCTCCTACGAGCAGTACTTC. The chain has TRBV15 and TRBJ2-7; the D call may be TRBD1 or TRBD2 (5 bases each). Germline loops: CDR1 LNHNV, CDR2 YYDKDF (reference sequence). V lost 3 bases and J lost 0, with 15 bases in between. This CDR3 spans 16 amino acids.

This rearrangement joins TRBV2 to TRBJ2-7, with D perhaps TRBD1 (5 bases). Germline CDR1 is SNHLY and CDR2 is FYNNEI. The germline V and J ends were trimmed by 8 bases and 3 bases, with 14 bases remaining between them. The CDR3 spans 13 residues. CDR3 region: CASGTTEYYEQYF. DNA for the CDR3: TGTGCCAGCGGAACGACAGAATACTACGAGCAGTACTTC.